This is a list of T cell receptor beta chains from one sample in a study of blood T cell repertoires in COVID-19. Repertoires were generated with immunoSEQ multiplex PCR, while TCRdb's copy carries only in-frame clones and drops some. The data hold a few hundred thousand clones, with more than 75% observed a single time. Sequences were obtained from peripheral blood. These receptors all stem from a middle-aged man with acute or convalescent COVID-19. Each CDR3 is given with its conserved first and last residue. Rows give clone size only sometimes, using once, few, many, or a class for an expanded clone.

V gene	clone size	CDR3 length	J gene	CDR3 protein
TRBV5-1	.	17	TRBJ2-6	CASSSIVGQSGANVLTF
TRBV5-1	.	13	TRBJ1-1	CASRLGQYTEAFF
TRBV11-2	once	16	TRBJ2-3	CASSLVAGAYTDTQYF
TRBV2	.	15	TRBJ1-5	CASSEAGTGRGPQHF
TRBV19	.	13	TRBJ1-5	CASSLPQGKPQHF
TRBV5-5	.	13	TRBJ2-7	CASRPVPRDEQYF
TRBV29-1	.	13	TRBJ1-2	CSAWEALGYGYTF
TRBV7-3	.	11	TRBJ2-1	CASSSEGEQFF
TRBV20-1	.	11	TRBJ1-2	CSAGTGSGYTF
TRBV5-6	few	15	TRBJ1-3	CASSQDRGRGNTIYF
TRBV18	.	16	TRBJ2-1	CASSLQSGAGWNEQFF
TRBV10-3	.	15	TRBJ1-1	CAISESWEEGTEAFF
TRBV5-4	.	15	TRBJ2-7	CASSPPGTSGYEQYF
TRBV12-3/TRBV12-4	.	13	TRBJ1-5	CASSPTWAQPQHF
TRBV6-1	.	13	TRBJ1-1	CASRAQGSTEAFF
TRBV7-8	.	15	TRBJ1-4	CASSTQTGTNEKLFF
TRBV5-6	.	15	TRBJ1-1	CASSLVTGHNTEAFF
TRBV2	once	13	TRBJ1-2	CASIEWQGSGYTF
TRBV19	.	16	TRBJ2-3	CASSIDYDRYTDTQYF
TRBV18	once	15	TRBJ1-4	CASSPSSRENEKLFF
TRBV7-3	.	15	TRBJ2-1	CASSRTGTGGSEQFF
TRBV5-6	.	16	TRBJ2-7	CASSLSRRGLAYEQYF
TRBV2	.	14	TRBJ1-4	CASREGTGAHAVFF
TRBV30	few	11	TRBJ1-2	CAWSVGAGYTF